Following are 9 T cell receptor beta chains from one sample sequenced in a study of PD-L1 blockade in urothelial cancer. TCRdb keeps only in-frame clones here, not all; method: immunoSEQ multiplex PCR. The sample includes about 88,000 clones, roughly nine tenths of them seen just once. This specimen was PBMCs, taken around atezolizumab (anti-PD-L1) treatment. The receptor set was obtained from a man between 60 and 75 years old with urothelial cancer.

The V gene is TRBV2, the J gene TRBJ2-2, with D maybe TRBD2 (6 bases). Germline assignment: CDR1 SNHLY and CDR2 FYNNEI. V was cut by 6 bases and J by 5 bases, with 19 bases left in between. This CDR3 is built from 16 residues. The CDR3 bases are TGTGCCAGCAGGCATTCCACATTGGCGGGAACCGGGGAGCTGTTTTTT. Amino acid sequence: CASRHSTLAGTGELFF. The whole variable domain, filled in from reference TRBV2 and TRBJ2-2, reads EPEVTQTPSHQVTQMGQEVILRCVPISNHLYFYWYRQILGQKVEFLVSFYNNEISEKSEIFDDQFSVERPDGSNFTLKIRSTKLEDSAMYFCASRHSTLAGTGELFFGEGSRLTVL.

CDR3 sequence: CAWSSKLQPQHF. The CDR3 bases are TGTGCCTGGAGTTCAAAACTGCAGCCCCAGCATTTT. The V call is TRBV30, the J call TRBJ1-5, with D unresolved. The V end lost 2 bases, the J end lost 7 bases, and 9 bases lay between the germline ends. CDR1 is GTSNPN and CDR2 is SVGIG in the germline V gene (reference sequence). The CDR3 spans 12 residues.

In this sample, this clone turned up once. The chain is built from TRBV4-1 and TRBJ2-1, with TRBD2 matching 9 bases. This CDR3 has 16 residues. Trimming removed 1 base from V and 10 bases from J; junction bases left unmatched: 11. CDR1 MGHRA and CDR2 YSYEKL come from the germline V gene. The CDR3 nucleotides read TGCGCCAGCAGCCAAGTAGCTAGCGGGGCCCCCGGGGAGCAGTTCTTC. As protein: CASSQVASGAPGEQFF.

This chain uses TRBV7-2 with TRBJ2-3; a possible D gene is TRBD1 (6 bases). Germline loops: CDR1 SGHTA, CDR2 FQGNSA. The CDR3 extends over 13 amino acids. V dropped 2 bases and J dropped 5 bases, with 8 bases sitting between them. CDR3 nucleotide sequence: TGTGCCAGCAGCTTAACAGGGAAAGATACGCAGTATTTT. It translates to CASSLTGKDTQYF.

This clone was seen only a few times. This rearrangement joins TRBV2 to TRBJ1-1; perhaps TRBD1 as D (5 bases). This CDR3 comprises 12 residues. The germline CDR1 and CDR2 sequences are SNHLY and FYNNEI. Trimming stripped 4 bases from V and 7 bases from J, with 10 bases between. CDR3 sequence: CASSALRGEAFF. The CDR3 DNA sequence: TGTGCCAGCAGTGCTCTTAGGGGTGAAGCTTTCTTT. The complete variable domain, with remaining parts taken from reference TRBV2 and TRBJ1-1, reads EPEVTQTPSHQVTQMGQEVILRCVPISNHLYFYWYRQILGQKVEFLVSFYNNEISEKSEIFDDQFSVERPDGSNFTLKIRSTKLEDSAMYFCASSALRGEAFFGQGTRLTVV.

The rearrangement joins TRBV12-1 to TRBJ2-3; the table's D call, TRBD1, has no DNA check behind it. TRBV12-1 represents a pseudogene. The CDR3 contains 15 residues. CDR3 nucleotides: TGTGCCAGCAGCTTCCGTGGGGGCCGCACAGATACGCAGTATTTT. Amino acids: CASSFRGGRTDTQYF.

The V gene is TRBV5-1, the J gene TRBJ2-3; 7 nucleotides align to TRBD2. The CDR3 is made up of 16 amino acids. CDR1 is SGHRS, CDR2 YFSETQ, per germline. Trimming took 0 bases from V and 2 from J; bases not matched to a gene: 6. CDR3 region: CASSLASAGYTDTQYF. CDR3 bases: TGCGCCAGCAGCTTGGCCTCAGCGGGGTACACAGATACGCAGTATTTT.

This clone has just one count. The chain joins TRBV4-2 to TRBJ2-3; no firm D call. CDR3 size: 12 residues. V lost 3 bases and J 6 bases, leaving 7 bases between the germline ends. Germline CDR1 is LGHNA and CDR2 is YNFKEQ. The CDR3: CASSQTGDTQYF. CDR3 DNA: TGTGCCAGCAGCCAGACCGGGGATACGCAGTATTTT.

This clone has only one observation. This rearrangement joins TRBV6-6 to TRBJ1-1, with D possibly TRBD1 on 5 matching bases. Germline V gene lookup returns CDR1 MNHNY and CDR2 SVGAGI (reference sequence). The CDR3 covers 16 residues. Trimming removed 0 bases from V and 0 bases from J, with 11 bases in between. DNA for the CDR3: TGTGCCAGCAGTTACTCGAGCGGGGGGTTGAACACTGAAGCTTTCTTT. As protein: CASSYSSGGLNTEAFF.